This note documents a single T cell receptor (beta chain) sequence. Per the original data handling: Amplifying reference gene primers gave estimates of nucleated cell counts. TCRdb's table, derived via immunoSEQ multiplex PCR, lists solely in-frame clones and lacks some. V, J and clone size derive from that table, while D and trimming were established from the DNA sequence. The sample lists tens of thousands of clones, under 90% seen once, with about a tenth in the top ten. This sample was included in a study of blood T cell repertoires in COVID-19. Study-wide background: Material from acute and convalescent COVID-19 was sourced from the United States, Italy and Spain. PBMCs, B-cell-depleted T cells, or T cells provided the cDNA or gDNA that made up the material.

The V gene lost 5 bases and the J gene lost 4 bases, with 13 bases spanning the gap. The CDR3 spans 14 residues. Germline CDR1 reads SGHRS; CDR2 reads YFSETQ. Sequenced material: peripheral blood. The chain couples TRBV5-1 to TRBJ2-1; D might be TRBD1 (7 bases). The clonotype comes from a man in his 70s with active or convalescent COVID-19. CDR3 DNA: TGCGCCAGCAGTTCAGGGGGAGGTTACAATGAGCAGTTCTTC. Translating it yields CASSSGGGYNEQFF.